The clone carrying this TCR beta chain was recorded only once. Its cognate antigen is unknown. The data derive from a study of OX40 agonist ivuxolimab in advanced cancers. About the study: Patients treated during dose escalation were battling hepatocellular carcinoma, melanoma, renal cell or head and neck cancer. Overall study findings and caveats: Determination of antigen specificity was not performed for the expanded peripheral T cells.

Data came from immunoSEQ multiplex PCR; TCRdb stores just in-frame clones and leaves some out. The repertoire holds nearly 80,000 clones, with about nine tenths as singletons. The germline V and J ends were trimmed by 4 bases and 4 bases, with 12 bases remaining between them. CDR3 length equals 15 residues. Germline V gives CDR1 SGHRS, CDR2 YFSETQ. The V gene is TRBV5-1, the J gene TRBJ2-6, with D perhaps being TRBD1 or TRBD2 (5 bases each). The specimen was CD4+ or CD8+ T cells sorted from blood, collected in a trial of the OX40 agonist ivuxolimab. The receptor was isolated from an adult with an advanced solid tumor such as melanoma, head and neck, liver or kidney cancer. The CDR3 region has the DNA TGCGCCAGCAGCCCCGGGACGCCCGGGGCCAACGTCCTGACTTTC. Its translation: CASSPGTPGANVLTF.